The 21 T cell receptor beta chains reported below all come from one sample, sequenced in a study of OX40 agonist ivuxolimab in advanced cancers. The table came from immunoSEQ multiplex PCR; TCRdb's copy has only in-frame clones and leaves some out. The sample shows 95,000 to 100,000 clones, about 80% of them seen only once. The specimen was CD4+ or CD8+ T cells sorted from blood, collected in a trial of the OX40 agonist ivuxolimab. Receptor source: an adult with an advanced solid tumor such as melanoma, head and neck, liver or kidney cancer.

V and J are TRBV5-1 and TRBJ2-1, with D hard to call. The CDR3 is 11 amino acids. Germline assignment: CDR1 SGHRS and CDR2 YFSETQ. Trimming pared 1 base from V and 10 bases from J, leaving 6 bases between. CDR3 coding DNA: TGCGCCAGCAGCTTGTCTAGGGAGCAGTTCTTC. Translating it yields CASSLSREQFF.

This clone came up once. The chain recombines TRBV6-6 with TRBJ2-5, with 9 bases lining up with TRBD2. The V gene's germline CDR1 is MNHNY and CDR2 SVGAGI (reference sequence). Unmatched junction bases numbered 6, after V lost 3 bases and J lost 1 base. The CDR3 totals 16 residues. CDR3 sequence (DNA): TGTGCCAGCAGTTATTGGGCTAGCGGGGTCCAAGAGACCCAGTACTTC. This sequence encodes CASSYWASGVQETQYF.

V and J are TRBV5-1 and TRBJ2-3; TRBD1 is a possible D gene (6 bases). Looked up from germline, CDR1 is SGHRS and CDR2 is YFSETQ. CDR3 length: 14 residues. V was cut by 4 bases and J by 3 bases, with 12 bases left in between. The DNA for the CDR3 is TGCGCCAGCAGCAGCGGACAGATAACAGATACGCAGTATTTT. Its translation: CASSSGQITDTQYF.

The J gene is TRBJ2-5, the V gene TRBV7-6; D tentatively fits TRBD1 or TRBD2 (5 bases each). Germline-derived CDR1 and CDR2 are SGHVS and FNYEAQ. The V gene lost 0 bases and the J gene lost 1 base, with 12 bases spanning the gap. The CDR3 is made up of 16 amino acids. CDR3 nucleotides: TGTGCCAGCAGCTTAGCTCCCGAGGGGCCCCAAGAGACCCAGTACTTC. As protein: CASSLAPEGPQETQYF.

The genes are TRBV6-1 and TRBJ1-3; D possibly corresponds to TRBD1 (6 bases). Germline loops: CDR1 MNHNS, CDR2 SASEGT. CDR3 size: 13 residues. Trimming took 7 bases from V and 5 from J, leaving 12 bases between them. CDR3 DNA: TGTGCCAGCACCCCAGGGGTCCGAAACACCATATATTTT. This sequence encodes CASTPGVRNTIYF.

This CDR3 is CSVVGASGKYEQYF. CDR3 DNA: TGCAGCGTTGTAGGGGCTAGCGGGAAGTACGAGCAGTACTTC. The chain joins TRBV29-1 to TRBJ2-7, with 9 bases lining up with TRBD2. The germline V gene has CDR1 SQVTM and CDR2 ANQGSEA. The CDR3 totals 14 residues. V trimming: 4 bases; J trimming: 4 bases; junction bases outside the gene matches: 8.

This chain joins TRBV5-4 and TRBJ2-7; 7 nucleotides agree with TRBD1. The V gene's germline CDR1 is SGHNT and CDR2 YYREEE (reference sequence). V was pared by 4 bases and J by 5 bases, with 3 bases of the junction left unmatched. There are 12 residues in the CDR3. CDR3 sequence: CASSPDRHEQYF. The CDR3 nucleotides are TGTGCCAGCAGCCCGGACAGGCACGAGCAGTACTTC. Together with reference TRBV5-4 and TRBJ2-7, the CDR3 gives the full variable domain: ETGVTQSPTHLIKTRGQQVTLRCSSQSGHNTVSWYQQALGQGPQFIFQYYREEENGRGNFPPRFSGLQFPNYSSELNVNALELDDSALYLCASSPDRHEQYFGPGTRLTVT.

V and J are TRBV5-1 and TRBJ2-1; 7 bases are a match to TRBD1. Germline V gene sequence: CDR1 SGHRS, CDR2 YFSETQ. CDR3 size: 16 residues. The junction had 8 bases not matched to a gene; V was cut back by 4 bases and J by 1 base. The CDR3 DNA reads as TGCGCCAGCAGCGGTGGGACAGCCAATTCCTACAATGAGCAGTTCTTC. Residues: CASSGGTANSYNEQFF.

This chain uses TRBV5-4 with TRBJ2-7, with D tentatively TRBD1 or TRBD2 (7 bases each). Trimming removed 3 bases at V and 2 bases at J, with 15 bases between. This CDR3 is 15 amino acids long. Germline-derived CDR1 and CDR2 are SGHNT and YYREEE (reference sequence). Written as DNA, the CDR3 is TGTGCCAGCAGCTCGTACAGGGGACTAACCTACGAGCAGTACTTC. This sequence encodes CASSSYRGLTYEQYF.

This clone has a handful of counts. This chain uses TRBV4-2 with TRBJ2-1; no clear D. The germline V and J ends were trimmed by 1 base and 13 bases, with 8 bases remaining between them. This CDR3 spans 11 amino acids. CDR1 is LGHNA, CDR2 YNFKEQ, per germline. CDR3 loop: CASSQAAAQFF. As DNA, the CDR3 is TGTGCCAGCAGCCAAGCAGCAGCTCAGTTCTTC.

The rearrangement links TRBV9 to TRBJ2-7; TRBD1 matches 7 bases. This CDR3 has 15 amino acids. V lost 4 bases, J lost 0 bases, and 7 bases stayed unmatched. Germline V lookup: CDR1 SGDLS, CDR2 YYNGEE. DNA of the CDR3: TGTGCCAGCAGCCTTACCTGGGACAGCTCCTACGAGCAGTACTTC. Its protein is CASSLTWDSSYEQYF.

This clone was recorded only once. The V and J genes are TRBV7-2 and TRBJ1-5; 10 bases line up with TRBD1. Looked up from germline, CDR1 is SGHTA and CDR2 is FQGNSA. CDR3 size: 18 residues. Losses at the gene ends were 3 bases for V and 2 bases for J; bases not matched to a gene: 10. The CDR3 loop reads CASSFTGTGEYGNQPQHF. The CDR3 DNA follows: TGTGCCAGCAGCTTCACCGGGACAGGGGAATATGGCAATCAGCCCCAGCATTTT.

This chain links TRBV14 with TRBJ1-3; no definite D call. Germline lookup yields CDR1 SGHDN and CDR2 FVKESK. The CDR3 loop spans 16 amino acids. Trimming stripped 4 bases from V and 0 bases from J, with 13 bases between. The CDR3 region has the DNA TGTGCCAGCAGCCGAGATTTTAGGACCTCTGGAAACACCATATATTTT. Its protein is CASSRDFRTSGNTIYF.

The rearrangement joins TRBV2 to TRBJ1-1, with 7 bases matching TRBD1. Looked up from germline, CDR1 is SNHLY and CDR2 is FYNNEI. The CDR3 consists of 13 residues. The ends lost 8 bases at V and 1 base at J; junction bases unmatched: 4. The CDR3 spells CASQGDSNTEAFF. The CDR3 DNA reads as TGTGCCAGCCAGGGGGACTCGAACACTGAAGCTTTCTTT.

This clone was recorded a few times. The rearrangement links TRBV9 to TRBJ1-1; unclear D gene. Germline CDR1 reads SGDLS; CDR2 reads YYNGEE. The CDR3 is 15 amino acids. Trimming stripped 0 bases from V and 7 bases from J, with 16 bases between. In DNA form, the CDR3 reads TGTGCCAGCAGCGTAGATCACTCGTGGTCCGGTGAAGCTTTCTTT. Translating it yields CASSVDHSWSGEAFF.

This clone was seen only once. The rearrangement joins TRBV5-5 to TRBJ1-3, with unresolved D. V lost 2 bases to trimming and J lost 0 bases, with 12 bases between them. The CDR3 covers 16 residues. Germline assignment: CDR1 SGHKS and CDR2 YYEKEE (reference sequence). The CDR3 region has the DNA TGTGCCAGCAGCTTAGAAGGGTACAGCTCTGGAAACACCATATATTTT. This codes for CASSLEGYSSGNTIYF.

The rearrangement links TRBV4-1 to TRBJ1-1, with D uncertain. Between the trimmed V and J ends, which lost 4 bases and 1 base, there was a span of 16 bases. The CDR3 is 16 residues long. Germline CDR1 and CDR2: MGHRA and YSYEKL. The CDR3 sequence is CASSLRLGKGNTEAFF. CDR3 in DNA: TGCGCCAGCAGCCTCCGTTTGGGGAAAGGGAACACTGAAGCTTTCTTT.

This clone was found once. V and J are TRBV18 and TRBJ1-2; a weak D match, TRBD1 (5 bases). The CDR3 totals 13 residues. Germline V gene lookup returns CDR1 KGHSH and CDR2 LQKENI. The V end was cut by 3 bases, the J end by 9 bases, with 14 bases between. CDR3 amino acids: CASSPSGDVSYTF. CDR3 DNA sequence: TGTGCCAGCTCACCGAGCGGGGACGTTAGCTACACCTTC.

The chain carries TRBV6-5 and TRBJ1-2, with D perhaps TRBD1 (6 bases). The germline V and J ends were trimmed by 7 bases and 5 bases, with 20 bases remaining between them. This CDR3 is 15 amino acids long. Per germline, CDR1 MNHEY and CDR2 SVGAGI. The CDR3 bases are TGTGCCAGCAAGGGGGACTCGGGCCAATGGTATGGCTACACCTTC. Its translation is CASKGDSGQWYGYTF.

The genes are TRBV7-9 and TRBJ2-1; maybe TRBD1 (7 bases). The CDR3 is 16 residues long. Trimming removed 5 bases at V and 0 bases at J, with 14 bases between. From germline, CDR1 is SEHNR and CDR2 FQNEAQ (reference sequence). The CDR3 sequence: CASSPGGGLSYNEQFF. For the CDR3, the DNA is TGTGCCAGCAGCCCAGGAGGGGGCCTCTCCTACAATGAGCAGTTCTTC.

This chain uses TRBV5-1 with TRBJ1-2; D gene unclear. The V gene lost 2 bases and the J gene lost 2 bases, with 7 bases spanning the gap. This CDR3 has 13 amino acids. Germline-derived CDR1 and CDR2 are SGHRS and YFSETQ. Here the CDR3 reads CASSLGINYGYTF. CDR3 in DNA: TGCGCCAGCAGCTTAGGGATAAACTATGGCTACACCTTC.